This T cell receptor beta chain comes out of a study of PD-1 blockade in classical Hodgkin lymphoma. The time point: cycle 4 day 1 (C4D1), after 5 to 7 weeks of nivolumab. Every single patient, without exception, relapsed after autologous stem cell transplantation, and brentuximab vedotin exposure varied. The CD4+ T cells used were purified from thawed PBMCs through magnetic negative selection. As regards this clone: Its antigen is not known.

The data were produced by immunoSEQ multiplex PCR, yet TCRdb's version contains in-frame clones alone and is incomplete. The profile shows just under 20,000 clones, approximately 82% of them singletons. Study findings and constraints: With CD4+ cells, TCR diversity rose significantly by C4D1, but not with CD8+ cells. When set against healthy donors, newly diagnosed patients were reported to show lower baseline TCR diversity. Similar baseline diversity was found in complete responders and newly diagnosed patients.

The CDR3 is 14 amino acids. Germline values: CDR1 MNHNS, CDR2 SASEGT. The germline V and J ends were trimmed by 3 bases and 1 base, with 9 bases remaining between them. This clonotype originated in a human donor with classical Hodgkin lymphoma. This sample comprised CD4+ T cells from blood, obtained before the fourth cycle of nivolumab. This sequence joins TRBV6-1 and TRBJ1-1; D possibly corresponds to TRBD1 (6 bases). For the CDR3, the DNA is TGTGCCAGCAGTGAGTGGGGGCCGAACACTGAAGCTTTCTTT. This translates into CASSEWGPNTEAFF.